This T cell receptor beta chain was profiled in a study of OX40 agonist ivuxolimab in advanced cancers. Study in general: The drug used for patients, ivuxolimab, was an agonistic anti-OX40 (CD134) antibody.

The CDR3 has 11 amino acids. V was shortened by 0 bases and J by 5 bases, with 0 bases between the two germline ends. Germline V gene data show CDR1 as SGDLS and CDR2 as YYNGEE. The table came from immunoSEQ multiplex PCR; TCRdb's copy has only in-frame clones and leaves some out. This sample has 69,000 or so clones, with 85% to 90% found just once. The rearrangement uses TRBV9 and TRBJ2-1; D unresolved. The clonotype originates from an adult with an advanced solid tumor such as melanoma, head and neck, liver or kidney cancer. The material was CD4+ or CD8+ T cells sorted from blood, obtained in a trial of the OX40 agonist ivuxolimab. The CDR3 reads CASSVDNEQFF. The DNA of the CDR3 is TGTGCCAGCAGCGTAGACAATGAGCAGTTCTTC.